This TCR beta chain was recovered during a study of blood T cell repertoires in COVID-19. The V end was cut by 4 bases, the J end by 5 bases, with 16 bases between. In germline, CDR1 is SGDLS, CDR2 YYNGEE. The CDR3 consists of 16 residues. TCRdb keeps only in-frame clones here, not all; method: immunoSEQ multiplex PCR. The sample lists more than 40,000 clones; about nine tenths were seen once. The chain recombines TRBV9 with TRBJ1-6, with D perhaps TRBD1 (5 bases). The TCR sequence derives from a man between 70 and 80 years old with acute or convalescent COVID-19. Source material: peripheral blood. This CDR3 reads CASSPGDYLDNSPLHF. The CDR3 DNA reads TGTGCCAGCAGCCCCGGGGACTACCTTGATAATTCACCCCTCCACTTT.